Reported below is one T cell receptor beta chain. Its antigen is currently not known. No clone much larger than this one lies a single base away; base qualities are absent. These data originate in a study of T cell changes during pregnancy in multiple sclerosis (dated by TCRdb to between 2018 and 2021). In terms of the full investigation: The study looked at changes in the T cell repertoire across pregnancy in women with multiple sclerosis.

Library preparation used the immunoSEQ multiplex PCR assay. TCRdb mirrors the immuneACCESS table, restricted to in-frame sequences. Some clones are absent from its copies; in checked studies, under half trace to an unresolved V gene, and the reason for the others is unknown. The sample table records about 8,500 clones; about 85% of these occur just once. The ten biggest clones cover roughly 10% of the sample. CDR1 SGDLS and CDR2 YYNGEE were looked up in the germline V gene. V is cut by 2 bases and J by 3 bases, and the space between the germline ends is 11 bases. From its cysteine to its phenylalanine, the CDR3 spans 15 amino acids. Only CDR3 DNA is held: 45 bases, read in frame from base 1.

The sample in question was CD8+ T cells from peripheral blood mononuclear cells, obtained in the first trimester of pregnancy. The sequence links TRBV9 to TRBJ2-2; a weak D assignment points to TRBD2 (6 bases agree). This clonotype was sampled from a female donor in good health, enrolled as a control in a pregnancy study. At the DNA level, the sequence is TGTGCCAGCAGCGTGGGGACTCCTTACACCGGGGAGCTGTTTTTT. It encodes CASSVGTPYTGELFF. Reference TRBV9 and TRBJ2-2 genes cover what lies past the CDR3, so the full variable domain is DSGVTQTPKHLITATGQRVTLRCSPRSGDLSVYWYQQSLDQGLQFLIQYYNGEERAKGNILERFSAQQFPDLHSELNLSSLELGDSALYFCASSVGTPYTGELFFGEGSRLTVL.